This T cell receptor (beta chain) was recorded in a study of radiation and T cells in renal cell carcinoma. Time point denoted: blood 4 weeks post-SBRT, at nephrectomy. Treatment noted: 15 Gy SBRT to primary tumor, nephrectomy 4 weeks later. Nephrectomy followed 15 Gy stereotactic body radiation by 4 weeks. The patient's renal cell carcinoma had clear cell pathology. Study-wide findings and caveats: Top tumor clonotypes rose in blood 2 weeks post-radiation, then contracted. Baseline intratumoral clonotype presence is unknown without pretreatment biopsies.

On this clone: Its antigen is not identified.

There are 13 residues in the CDR3. Trimming stripped 1 base from V and 4 bases from J, with 5 bases between. Looked up from germline, CDR1 is MGHRA and CDR2 is YSYEKL. The assay was immunoSEQ multiplex PCR, and TCRdb's table has in-frame clones only and misses some. Of about 62,000 clones listed, roughly 80% were seen once; the top ten hold roughly 7.5%. This chain uses TRBV4-1 with TRBJ2-1; D not resolved. The material sequenced was blood, taken from a patient whose treatment included radiotherapy and nephrectomy. The clonotype originates from a man between 60 and 75 years old with renal cell carcinoma. CDR3 in amino acids: CASSQGLYNEQFF. The CDR3 DNA is TGCGCCAGCAGCCAAGGTCTGTACAATGAGCAGTTCTTC.